This T cell receptor (beta chain) stems from a study of blood T cell repertoires in COVID-19. About the study: Acute and convalescent COVID-19 samples came from the United States, Italy and Spain. Sources were T cells, B-cell-depleted T cells, or PBMCs; the material itself was cDNA or gDNA.

The authors' processing: Researchers report that nucleated cell counts were estimated from reference gene primer amplification. Using immunoSEQ multiplex PCR, the repertoire was profiled, and TCRdb retains in-frame clones only, with some absent. V, J and clone size are those of that table, while D and trimming were read from the DNA. The sample lists under 200,000 clones, 80% occurring once. This CDR3 contains 13 residues. Trimming removed 6 bases from V and 4 bases from J, with 9 bases in between. The sequencing sample was made of peripheral blood. The genes are TRBV12-3 or TRBV12-4 and TRBJ1-4; no firm D call. This TCR was recovered from a man aged 70-80 years with active or convalescent COVID-19. This CDR3 reads CASSPTVNEKLFF. Written as DNA, the CDR3 is TGTGCCAGCAGCCCTACAGTTAATGAAAAACTGTTTTTT.